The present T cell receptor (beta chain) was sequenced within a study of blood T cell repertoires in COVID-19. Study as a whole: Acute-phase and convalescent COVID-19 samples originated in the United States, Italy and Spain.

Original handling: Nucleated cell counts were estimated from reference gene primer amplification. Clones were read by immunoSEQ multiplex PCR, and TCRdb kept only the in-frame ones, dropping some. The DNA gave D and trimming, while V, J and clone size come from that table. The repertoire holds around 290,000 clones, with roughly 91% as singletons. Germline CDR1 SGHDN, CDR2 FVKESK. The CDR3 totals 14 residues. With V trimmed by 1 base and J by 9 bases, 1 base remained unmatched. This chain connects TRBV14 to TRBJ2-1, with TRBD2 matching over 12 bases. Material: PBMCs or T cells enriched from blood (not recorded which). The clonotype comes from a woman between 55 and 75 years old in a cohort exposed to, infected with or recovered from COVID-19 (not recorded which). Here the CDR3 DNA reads TGTGCCAGCAGCCAAGCTAGCGGGAGGGGTGAGCAGTTCTTC. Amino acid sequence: CASSQASGRGEQFF.